This T cell receptor beta chain was captured in a study of shared clonotypes between healthy human individuals. Study-level results: The low donor count limited represented genetic and exposure-history diversity.

Genomic DNA (from each subset) was split evenly across several immunoSEQ plates. Original data processing: Filtering differed since immunoSEQ provided only junctions, with no quality scores. Clones were sequenced by immunoSEQ multiplex PCR, and TCRdb holds only the in-frame ones, with some missing. Clonal size and the V and J genes are those of that table, whereas D and trimming came from the DNA. Here the sample spans more than 900,000 clones, around three quarters being singletons. A word on this clone: What it recognizes is unknown.

Germline V lookup: CDR1 MNHEY, CDR2 SVGAGI. This CDR3 region has 13 residues. The ends lost 6 bases at V and 6 bases at J; junction bases unmatched: 7. The receptor was isolated from a man aged 18 to 29 in good health. Some clones in this sample may be carry-over from other donors' samples. V gene TRBV6-5 combines with J gene TRBJ1-2; 7 bases are shared with TRBD1. The sample comprised memory CD4+ T cells from PBMCs. Subset defined: CD45RA-negative fraction. The CDR3: CASRRQGENGYTF. The CDR3 DNA follows: TGTGCCAGCAGGCGGCAGGGGGAAAATGGCTACACCTTC.